Listed below are T cell receptor beta chains from one sample, sequenced in a study of chemoradiotherapy in HPV16-positive cancers. The table came from immunoSEQ multiplex PCR; TCRdb's copy has only in-frame clones and leaves some out. In the table there are approximately 30,000 clones, about 85% of which are singletons. The material was blood, obtained from a patient who underwent chemoradiotherapy. Receptor source: a human donor with HPV-associated anogenital cancer. The CDR3 runs from the conserved cysteine through the conserved F or W. The D gene is left open where the match is weak. Size tells how often a clone was seen (once, few, many) or the class of an expanded clone, and some rows leave it out.

d_call j_call cdr3_length v_call clone_size cdr3_nt cdr3_aa
TRBD2 TRBJ2-5 14 TRBV27 . TGTGCCAGCAGTTTCCGCGCCGGGAGGGAGACCCAGTACTTC CASSFRAGRETQYF
. TRBJ1-1 14 TRBV7-6 . TGTGCCAGCAGCTTTGGGGGTACGAACACTGAAGCTTTCTTT CASSFGGTNTEAFF
TRBD1 TRBJ1-1 15 TRBV4-1 . TGCGCCAGCAGCCAAGAAGGGGGCCGGAACACTGAAGCTTTCTTT CASSQEGGRNTEAFF
. TRBJ2-7 15 TRBV11-2 . TGTGCCAGCAGCTTGGGCAGGGACGAATCCTACGAGCAGTACTTC CASSLGRDESYEQYF
. TRBJ1-2 13 TRBV7-9 . TGTGCCAGCAGCTTAGGACAGACTACCGGCTACACCTTC CASSLGQTTGYTF
. TRBJ2-4 13 TRBV5-6 few TGTGCCAGCAGCTTGGTAGCCAAAAACATTCAGTACTTC CASSLVAKNIQYF
. TRBJ2-1 12 TRBV10-1 . TGCGCCAGCAGTGAGCCTCCGGGACGGCTGTTCTTC CASSEPPGRLFF
. TRBJ1-2 14 TRBV28 . TGTGCCAGCAGTTTAGGGGTTGCTAACTATGGCTACACCTTC CASSLGVANYGYTF
TRBD1 TRBJ1-5 15 TRBV2 . TGTGCCAGCAGTGTTACACAGGGGGCGGGTCAGCCCCAGCATTTT CASSVTQGAGQPQHF
. TRBJ1-4 19 TRBV19 . TGTGCCAGTAGGATGGACGCAACATTTTTCCGGGGGTCTAATGAAAAACTGTTTTTT CASRMDATFFRGSNEKLFF
. TRBJ1-1 13 TRBV19 . TGTGCCAGTACTTTTTCAGTAAACACTGAAGCTTTCTTT CASTFSVNTEAFF
TRBD2 TRBJ2-3 17 TRBV2 . TGTGCCACGCTTAGCGGGGGGGAATTCAGTTGGACAGATACGCAGTATTTT CATLSGGEFSWTDTQYF
. TRBJ1-2 15 TRBV5-1 . TGCGCCAGCAGTCAAGACCCCGGGACACAGAATGGCTACACCTTC CASSQDPGTQNGYTF
TRBD2 TRBJ2-1 18 TRBV4-3 . TGCGCCAGCAGCCAAGAGGTGCATGGGACTAGCGGGGCCAATGAGCAGTTCTTC CASSQEVHGTSGANEQFF
TRBD1 TRBJ1-2 14 TRBV5-4 . TGTGCCAGCAGCATAGGACAGGAATTATATGGCTACACCTTC CASSIGQELYGYTF
. TRBJ2-7 13 TRBV28 . TGTGCCAGCAGTTTAGGACCTACCTACGAGCAGTACTTC CASSLGPTYEQYF
. TRBJ1-1 13 TRBV27 . TGTGCCAGCAGTTTTCAGGGCAACACTGAAGCTTTCTTT CASSFQGNTEAFF
. TRBJ1-2 13 TRBV28 . TGTGCCAGCAGTGACAGCTTTAACTATGGCTACACCTTC CASSDSFNYGYTF
. TRBJ1-1 13 TRBV19 once TGTGCCAGTAGTACTTCGACGAACACTGAAGCTTTCTTT CASSTSTNTEAFF
TRBD2 TRBJ2-5 14 TRBV5-6 . TGTGCCAGCAGCTTGATAGCGGGGGGAGAGACCCAGTACTTC CASSLIAGGETQYF
. TRBJ2-5 14 TRBV29-1 . TGCAGCGTTCGGGCCCTTACGTACCAAGAGACCCAGTACTTC CSVRALTYQETQYF
. TRBJ1-1 14 TRBV7-6 . TGTGCCAGCAGCGAACAACAGGGCCGGACTGAAGCTTTCTTT CASSEQQGRTEAFF
TRBD1 TRBJ1-4 15 TRBV25-1 once TGTGCCAGCAGTGAATACGACAGGGGGGATGAAAAACTGTTTTTT CASSEYDRGDEKLFF
. TRBJ2-1 14 TRBV7-9 . TGTGCCAGCAGCCCCCCGGAGACCCGTTATGAGCAGTTCTTC CASSPPETRYEQFF
. TRBJ1-1 14 TRBV19 . TGTGCCAGTAGTACTACAGCGAATATGTCTGAAGCTTTCTTT CASSTTANMSEAFF
TRBD2 TRBJ2-7 17 TRBV9 . TGTGCCAGCAGCCCGGCTTATACTAGCGGGGCAACCTACGAGCAGTACTTC CASSPAYTSGATYEQYF
. TRBJ2-3 12 TRBV9 . TGTGCCAGCAGCCCTCCGACAGATACGCAGTATTTT CASSPPTDTQYF
. TRBJ1-5 13 TRBV28 . TGTGCCAGCAGTTTGACCAGCAATCAGCCCCAGCATTTT CASSLTSNQPQHF
TRBD1 TRBJ2-4 17 TRBV9 . TGTGCCAGCAGCGCCTCCGGGACAGTTTTAGCCAAAAACATTCAGTACTTC CASSASGTVLAKNIQYF
. TRBJ1-2 13 TRBV27 . TGTGCCAGCAGTTTTTCAGGGAAAGATGGCTACACCTTC CASSFSGKDGYTF
. TRBJ1-4 14 TRBV6-5 . TGTGCCAGCAGGCTGGGGGTCGCTAATGAAAAACTGTTTTTT CASRLGVANEKLFF
. TRBJ2-7 15 TRBV28 . TGTGCCAGCAGTTTATCGACCGTGGGAGGCTACGAGCAGTACTTC CASSLSTVGGYEQYF
. TRBJ1-5 14 TRBV19 . TGTGCCATCTCGGGGAGGGGCTCCAATCAGCCCCAGCATTTT CAISGRGSNQPQHF
TRBD2 TRBJ2-3 17 TRBV7-2 . TGTGCCAGCAGCTACAGACTAGCCTGGTCTCGCACAGATACGCAGTATTTT CASSYRLAWSRTDTQYF
. TRBJ1-1 16 TRBV6-1 . TGTGCCAGCAGTGAAACTCGTGGAAGGGCGAGGACTGAAGCTTTCTTT CASSETRGRARTEAFF
TRBD1 TRBJ1-3 15 TRBV11-1 . TGTGCCAGCAGCCGACAGGGGAGTTTTGGAAACACCATATATTTT CASSRQGSFGNTIYF
. TRBJ2-4 13 TRBV5-1 . TGCGCCACCCAGTTCGGACACCTAAACATTCAGTACTTC CATQFGHLNIQYF
TRBD1 TRBJ1-2 18 TRBV28 . TGTGCCAGCAGTTCACCCCTCTACCGGCGACAGGGGGCCGGTGGCTACACCTTC CASSSPLYRRQGAGGYTF
. TRBJ1-1 14 TRBV7-2 . TGTGCCAGCAGCTTATCAGTGCGGGACACTGAAGCTTTCTTT CASSLSVRDTEAFF
. TRBJ1-1 14 TRBV7-8 . TGTGCCAGCAGCTTAGGCCTTCCCACTTTAATGGCTTTCTTT CASSLGLPTLMAFF
TRBD1 TRBJ1-6 14 TRBV5-6 . TGTGCCAGCAGCCCCGGGACAGGGAGTTCACCCCTCCACTTT CASSPGTGSSPLHF
. TRBJ1-6 14 TRBV6-1 . TGTGCCAGCAGCCAGGACTCCTATAATTCACCCCTCCACTTT CASSQDSYNSPLHF
. TRBJ2-7 15 TRBV19 . TGTGCCAGATCCCTCCAGGAATCTATCTCCTACGAGCAGTACTTC CARSLQESISYEQYF
TRBD1 TRBJ1-1 15 TRBV19 . TGTGCCAGTAGTTTTCGGACAGGGGGCAACACTGAAGCTTTCTTT CASSFRTGGNTEAFF
. TRBJ2-3 15 TRBV10-1 . TGCGCCAGCAGTGAGCTTCCCGGGACACTAGATACGCAGTATTTT CASSELPGTLDTQYF
TRBD1 TRBJ2-1 14 TRBV5-6 . TGTGCCAGCAGCTTGGCAGGACAGGGCAATGAGCAGTTCTTC CASSLAGQGNEQFF